This T cell receptor beta chain was captured by sequencing in a study of blood T cell repertoires in COVID-19. Looking at the study overall: Acute and convalescent COVID-19 samples came from the United States, Italy and Spain. In each case, the material was cDNA or gDNA derived from T cells, B-cell-depleted T cells, or PBMCs.

Methods used by the authors: Cell counts per sample came from amplifying reference gene primers. Profiling relied on immunoSEQ multiplex PCR, and the TCRdb table lists in-frame clones only, not all of them. D and trimming were read from the DNA, whereas the V and J calls and clone size are those reported in that table. The sample comprises about 260,000 clones, roughly 87% of which are singletons, and around 0.7% rests with the top ten. This clone was detected once. Germline V CDR1 and CDR2: MNHEY, SMNVEV (reference sequence). Between the trimmed V and J ends, which lost 5 bases and 4 bases, there was a span of 11 bases. This CDR3 is built from 14 residues.

The specimen was peripheral blood. The gene calls are TRBV27 and TRBJ2-2, with D hard to call. The receptor's source is a human donor in a cohort sampled during active COVID-19. CDR3 amino acids: CASSGLARTGELFF. For the CDR3, the DNA is TGTGCCAGCAGTGGGCTGGCCCGCACCGGGGAGCTGTTTTTT.